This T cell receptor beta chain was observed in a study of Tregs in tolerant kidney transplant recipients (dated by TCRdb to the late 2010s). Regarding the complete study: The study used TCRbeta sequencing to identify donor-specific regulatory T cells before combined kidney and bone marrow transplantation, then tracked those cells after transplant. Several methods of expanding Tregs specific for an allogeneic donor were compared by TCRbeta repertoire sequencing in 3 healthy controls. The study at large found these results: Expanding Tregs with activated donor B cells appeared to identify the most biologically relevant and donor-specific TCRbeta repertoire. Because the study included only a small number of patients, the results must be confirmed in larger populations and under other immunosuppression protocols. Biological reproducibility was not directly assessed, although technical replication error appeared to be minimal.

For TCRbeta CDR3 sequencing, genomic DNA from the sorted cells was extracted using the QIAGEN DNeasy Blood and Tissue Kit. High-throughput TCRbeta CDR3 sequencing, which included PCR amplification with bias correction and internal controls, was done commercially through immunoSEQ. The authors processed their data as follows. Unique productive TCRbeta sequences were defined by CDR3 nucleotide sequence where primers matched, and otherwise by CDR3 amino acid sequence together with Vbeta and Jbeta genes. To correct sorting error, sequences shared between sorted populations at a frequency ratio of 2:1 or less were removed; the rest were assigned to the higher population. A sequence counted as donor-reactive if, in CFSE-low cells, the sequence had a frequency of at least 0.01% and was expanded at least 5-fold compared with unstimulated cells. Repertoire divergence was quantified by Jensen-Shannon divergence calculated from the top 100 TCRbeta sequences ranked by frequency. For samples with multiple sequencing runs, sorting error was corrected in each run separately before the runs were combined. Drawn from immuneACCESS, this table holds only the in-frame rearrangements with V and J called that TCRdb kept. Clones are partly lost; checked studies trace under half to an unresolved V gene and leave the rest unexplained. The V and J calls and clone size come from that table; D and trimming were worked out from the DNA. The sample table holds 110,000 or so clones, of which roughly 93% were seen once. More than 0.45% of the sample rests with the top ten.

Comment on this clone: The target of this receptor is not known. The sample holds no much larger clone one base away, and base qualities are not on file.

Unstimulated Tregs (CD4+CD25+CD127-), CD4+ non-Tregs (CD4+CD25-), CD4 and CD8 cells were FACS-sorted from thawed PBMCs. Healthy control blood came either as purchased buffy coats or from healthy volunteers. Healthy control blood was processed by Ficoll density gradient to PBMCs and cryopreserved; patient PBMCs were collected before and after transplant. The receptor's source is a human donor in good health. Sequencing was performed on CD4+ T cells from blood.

The DNA sequence is as follows: TGTGCCAGCAGCGGCAACGGGAACACTGAAGCTTTCTTT. Translation gives CASSGNGNTEAFF. This chain is built from TRBV21-1 and TRBJ1-1. TRBV21-1 is described as a pseudogene. Spanning cysteine to phenylalanine, the CDR3 consists of 13 amino acids. Only the CDR3 part of the read is kept: 39 bases, read in frame from the first base.